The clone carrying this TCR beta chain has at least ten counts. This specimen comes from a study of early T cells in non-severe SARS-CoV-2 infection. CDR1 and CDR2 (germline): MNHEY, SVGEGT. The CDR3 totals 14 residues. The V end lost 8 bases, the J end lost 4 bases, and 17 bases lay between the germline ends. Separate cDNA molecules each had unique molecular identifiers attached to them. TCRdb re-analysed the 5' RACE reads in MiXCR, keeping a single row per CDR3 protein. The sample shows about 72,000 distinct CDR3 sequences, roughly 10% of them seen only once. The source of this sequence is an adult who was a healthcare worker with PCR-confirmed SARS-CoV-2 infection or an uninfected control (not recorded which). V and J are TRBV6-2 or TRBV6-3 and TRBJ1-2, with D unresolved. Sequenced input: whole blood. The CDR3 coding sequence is TGTGCCAGCCTTAGCATCTCCAGCTTCTATGGCTACACCTTC. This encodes CASLSISSFYGYTF.